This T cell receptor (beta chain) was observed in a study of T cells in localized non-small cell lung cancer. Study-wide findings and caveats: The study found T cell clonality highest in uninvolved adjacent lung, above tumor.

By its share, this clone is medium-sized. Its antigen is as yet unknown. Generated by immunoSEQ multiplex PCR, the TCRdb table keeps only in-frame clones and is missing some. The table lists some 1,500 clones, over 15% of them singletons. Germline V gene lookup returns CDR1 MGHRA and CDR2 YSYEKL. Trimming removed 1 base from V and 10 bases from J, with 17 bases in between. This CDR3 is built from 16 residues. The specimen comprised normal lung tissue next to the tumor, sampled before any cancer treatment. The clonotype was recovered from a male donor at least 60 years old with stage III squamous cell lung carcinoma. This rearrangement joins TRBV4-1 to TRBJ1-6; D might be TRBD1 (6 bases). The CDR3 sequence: CASSQGSVPGGSPLHF. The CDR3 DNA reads TGCGCCAGCAGCCAAGGAAGTGTCCCTGGGGGCTCACCCCTCCACTTT.